This T cell receptor beta chain is from a study of shared clonotypes between healthy human individuals. Clones were read by immunoSEQ multiplex PCR, and TCRdb kept only the in-frame ones, dropping some. The sample contains some 2.1 million clones, over 85% of which appear only once. Turning to this clone: Its antigen is not identified.

Terminally differentiated effector memory CD45RA+ cells were excluded from the naive CD8 cells, which were CD45RO-negative and positively selected for CCR7. General study points: Genetic and exposure-history diversity was limited by the few donors.

This TCR came from a man younger than 30 in good health. Source material: naive CD8+ T cells sorted from blood.

The chain's CDR3 is CASVTDNYGYTF. CDR3 DNA: TGTGCCAGCGTGACTGATAACTATGGCTACACCTTC. V and J are TRBV6-6 and TRBJ1-2; no firm D call. The CDR3 consists of 12 residues. Germline CDR1 is MNHNY and CDR2 is SVGAGI (reference sequence). V shed 8 bases and J shed 1 base, with 8 bases lying between them.